Presented here are 27 T cell receptor beta chains from one specimen sequenced in a study of CD8+ T cells in alopecia areata. Following RNA extraction, reverse transcription yielded cDNA that acted as the sequencing template. Sequenced by immunoSEQ multiplex PCR; TCRdb stores in-frame clones only, minus some. The sample records 220,000 or so clones, approximately 52% being singletons. The sample consisted of CD4+ T cells sorted from blood, taken at week 0. The receptors shown here come from a human donor with alopecia areata.

Only a few counts were recorded for this clone. The V gene is TRBV29-1, the J gene TRBJ1-2, with D hard to call. The CDR3 consists of 15 residues. V lost 5 bases and J 2 bases, leaving 18 bases between the germline ends. Per germline, CDR1 SQVTM and CDR2 ANQGSEA. The DNA of the CDR3 is TGCAGCGTTCGCCCTCTACTCAATACGAACTATGGCTACACCTTC. It translates to CSVRPLLNTNYGYTF.

This chain connects TRBV30 to TRBJ1-2, with D perhaps TRBD1 (5 bases). Germline assignment: CDR1 GTSNPN and CDR2 SVGIG (reference sequence). The CDR3 length is 11 residues. The V end was cut by 5 bases, the J end by 4 bases, with 8 bases between. This CDR3 is CAWAGIYGYTF. CDR3 bases: TGTGCCTGGGCAGGGATCTATGGCTACACCTTC.

This sequence joins TRBV4-1 and TRBJ2-7; TRBD2 is a possible D gene (5 bases). Germline-derived CDR1 and CDR2 are MGHRA and YSYEKL. Trimming stripped 0 bases from V and 6 bases from J, with 12 bases between. The CDR3 runs to 14 residues. CDR3 DNA sequence: TGCGCCAGCAGCCAAGACGTAACTAGAGGCGAGCAGTACTTC. It specifies CASSQDVTRGEQYF.

The chain couples TRBV5-4 to TRBJ1-2; possibly TRBD1 for D (6 bases). Germline assignment: CDR1 SGHNT and CDR2 YYREEE (reference sequence). Trimming left V 7 bases short and J 4 bases short, with 14 bases between. This CDR3 has 13 amino acids. This CDR3 reads CASHLGGTYGYTF. CDR3 DNA sequence: TGTGCCAGCCACCTAGGGGGTACCTATGGCTACACCTTC.

This clone was recorded a few times. The chain carries TRBV25-1 and TRBJ1-6, with D hard to call. Trimming took 10 bases from V and 10 from J, leaving 14 bases between them. CDR3 length: 12 amino acids. Germline CDR1 MGHDK, CDR2 SYGVNS. CDR3: CATGREGSPLHF. The DNA for the CDR3 is TGTGCCACGGGTCGAGAGGGATCACCCCTCCACTTT. Full variable domain (remainder filled in from reference TRBV25-1 and TRBJ1-6): EADIYQTPRYLVIGTGKKITLECSQTMGHDKMYWYQQDPGMELHLIHYSYGVNSTEKGDLSSESTVSRIRTEHFPLTLESARPSHTSQYLCATGREGSPLHFGNGTRLTVT.

This clone has just a few counts. This rearrangement joins TRBV29-1 to TRBJ1-1, with D possibly being TRBD1 (5 bases). V lost 4 bases, J lost 4 bases, and 7 bases lay in between. Germline assignment: CDR1 SQVTM and CDR2 ANQGSEA. This CDR3 spans 11 amino acids. CDR3 amino acids: CSVARATEAFF. DNA for the CDR3: TGCAGCGTTGCCAGGGCCACTGAAGCTTTCTTT.

V gene TRBV6-5 combines with J gene TRBJ2-5; the D is unclear. The J call may be in error: the DNA end matches TRBJ2-7 better. CDR1 is MNHEY, CDR2 SVGAGI, per germline. This CDR3 has 14 amino acids. The CDR3 loop is CASSSVRSSYEQYF. For the CDR3, the DNA is TGTGCCAGCAGTTCGGTCAGGAGCTCCTACGAGCAGTACTTC.

This clone was recorded a few times. The chain couples TRBV18 to TRBJ1-4; no reliable D call. Trimming took 2 bases from V and 8 from J, leaving 21 bases between them. The CDR3 consists of 17 residues. Germline-derived CDR1 and CDR2 are KGHSH and LQKENI. The CDR3 sequence: CASSPGGLNQRGEKLFF. The CDR3 DNA reads as TGTGCCAGCTCACCAGGAGGCCTTAATCAGAGAGGCGAAAAACTGTTTTTT. The variable domain in full, completed from reference TRBV18 and TRBJ1-4, reads NAGVMQNPRHLVRRRGQEARLRCSPMKGHSHVYWYRQLPEEGLKFMVYLQKENIIDESGMPKERFSAEFPKEGPSILRIQQVVRGDSAAYFCASSPGGLNQRGEKLFFGSGTQLSVL.

The chain joins TRBV29-1 to TRBJ2-6; 8 nucleotides line up with TRBD2. This CDR3 contains 17 residues. Losses at the gene ends were 6 bases for V and 3 bases for J; bases not matched to a gene: 13. Germline V gene data show CDR1 as SQVTM and CDR2 as ANQGSEA. The DNA of the CDR3 is TGCAGCGTGGCCCCCCTGGGACTAGGTCTTGGGGCCAACGTCCTGACTTTC. This sequence encodes CSVAPLGLGLGANVLTF.

This clone was counted many times. This chain connects TRBV10-2 to TRBJ2-2; possible D gene TRBD1, 6 bases. V was pared by 3 bases and J by 3 bases, with 8 bases between. Germline CDR1 and CDR2: WSHSY and SAAADI. This CDR3 spans 14 amino acids. The CDR3 DNA reads as TGCGCCAGCAGTGATAACAGGGACACCGGGGAGCTGTTTTTT. It yields the protein CASSDNRDTGELFF.

This chain links TRBV5-1 with TRBJ2-6, with D perhaps matching TRBD1 (5 bases). V was clipped by 3 bases and J by 2 bases, with 9 bases between them. This CDR3 comprises 15 residues. From germline, CDR1 is SGHRS and CDR2 YFSETQ. The CDR3 is CASSSFRAGANVLTF. As DNA, the CDR3 is TGCGCCAGCAGCTCATTCAGGGCTGGGGCCAACGTCCTGACTTTC.

This clone occurred a few times. The chain combines TRBV15 with TRBJ2-3; 11 bases are shared with TRBD2. The germline V gene encodes CDR1 LNHNV and CDR2 YYDKDF (reference sequence). There are 18 residues in the CDR3. The junction had 10 bases not matched to a gene; V was cut back by 3 bases and J by 2 bases. CDR3 protein: CATSRAGTSGYATDTQYF. The DNA for the CDR3 is TGTGCCACCAGCAGGGCCGGGACTAGCGGATATGCCACAGATACGCAGTATTTT.

V gene TRBV7-2 combines with J gene TRBJ2-1, with a possible D match to TRBD1 (6 bases). V shed 4 bases and J shed 3 bases, with 16 bases lying between them. The CDR3 extends over 16 amino acids. Germline CDR1 reads SGHTA; CDR2 reads FQGNSA. Here the CDR3 reads CASSSPGDVDYNEQFF. CDR3 DNA sequence: TGTGCCAGCAGCTCGCCAGGGGACGTCGACTACAATGAGCAGTTCTTC.

This sequence joins TRBV19 and TRBJ2-1, with D possibly matching TRBD2 (7 bases). V dropped 10 bases and J dropped 9 bases, with 13 bases sitting between them. CDR1 and CDR2 from the germline V gene are LNHDA and SQIVND (reference sequence). The CDR3 is 11 residues long. CDR3 amino acids: CATHAGAEQFF. CDR3 coding DNA: TGTGCCACGCACGCGGGGGCTGAGCAGTTCTTC. The full variable domain, completed using reference TRBV19 and TRBJ2-1, is DGGITQSPKYLFRKEGQNVTLSCEQNLNHDAMYWYRQDPGQGLRLIYYSQIVNDFQKGDIAEGYSVSREKKESFPLTVTSAQKNPTAFYLCATHAGAEQFFGPGTRLTVL.

This clone was counted between two and nine times. This sequence joins TRBV29-1 and TRBJ2-6; weak D call: TRBD2 (5 bases). Germline assignment: CDR1 SQVTM and CDR2 ANQGSEA. V was clipped by 4 bases and J by 4 bases, with 14 bases between them. This CDR3 has 15 residues. Written as DNA, the CDR3 is TGCAGCGTTGCGAGGGTAGCTGGAGGGGCCAACGTCCTGACTTTC. This codes for CSVARVAGGANVLTF.

This clone was seen many times. This chain uses TRBV7-3 with TRBJ1-1, with a weak D call TRBD1 (5 bases). Trimming pared 8 bases from V and 7 bases from J, leaving 20 bases between. CDR1 and CDR2 (germline): SGHTA, FQGTGA. This CDR3 region has 14 residues. The CDR3 reads CASRAADRRGEAFF. In DNA form, the CDR3 reads TGTGCCAGCCGGGCGGCCGATCGGAGGGGTGAAGCTTTCTTT.

This clone was seen a few times. The chain couples TRBV27 to TRBJ1-6; TRBD1 is a possible D gene (5 bases). The CDR3 runs 16 residues. Trimming pared 3 bases from V and 7 bases from J, leaving 16 bases between. Germline V CDR1 and CDR2: MNHEY, SMNVEV (reference sequence). The chain's CDR3 is CASSFASAGSNSPLHF. Written as DNA, the CDR3 is TGTGCCAGCAGTTTCGCGTCGGCAGGGAGCAATTCACCCCTCCACTTT.

The rearrangement uses TRBV6-1 and TRBJ2-6; weak D call: TRBD1 (7 bases). The CDR3 sequence is 15 residues long. V gave up 7 bases and J gave up 1 base, with 11 bases separating them. The V gene's germline CDR1 is MNHNS and CDR2 SASEGT. CDR3 sequence reads: CASTQGGSGANVLTF. The CDR3 DNA reads TGTGCCAGCACCCAGGGGGGATCTGGGGCCAACGTCCTGACTTTC.

V usage is TRBV6-6 and J usage is TRBJ1-1; D is ambiguous. Germline CDR1 and CDR2: MNHNY and SVGAGI (reference sequence). The CDR3 runs to 13 residues. V lost 8 bases and J 5 bases, leaving 15 bases between the germline ends. CDR3 nucleotides: TGTGCCAGCCGTCCGGACCCGGGGACTGAAGCTTTCTTT. Its translation is CASRPDPGTEAFF.

This clone was picked up a small number of times. This chain uses TRBV19 with TRBJ1-3, with no clear D. Deletions cut 6 bases from V and 3 bases from J, with 9 bases between. There are 13 residues in the CDR3. Germline values: CDR1 LNHDA, CDR2 SQIVND (reference sequence). The CDR3 DNA is TGTGCCAGTAGGCCCGTCGGTGGAAACACCATATATTTT. Translating it yields CASRPVGGNTIYF.

V is TRBV5-1 and J is TRBJ2-4; D is unclear. CDR1 is SGHRS and CDR2 is YFSETQ in the germline V gene. This CDR3 region has 14 residues. The V and J ends lost 1 base and 4 bases respectively, with 9 bases between them. This CDR3 is CASSLSGSKNIQYF. The CDR3 DNA reads as TGCGCCAGCAGCTTGTCGGGTTCAAAAAACATTCAGTACTTC.

The chain carries TRBV25-1 and TRBJ1-2; D is possibly TRBD1 (5 bases). The germline V gene has CDR1 MGHDK and CDR2 SYGVNS. This CDR3 is built from 13 residues. The V and J ends lost 2 bases and 4 bases respectively, with 8 bases between them. The CDR3 region has the DNA TGTGCCAGCAGTGAACCTGGGACCTATGGCTACACCTTC. Protein sequence: CASSEPGTYGYTF.

The chain employs TRBV9 and TRBJ2-3; 11 bases align to TRBD2. The germline gives CDR1 SGDLS, CDR2 YYNGEE. The CDR3 runs 15 residues. V gave up 4 bases and J gave up 5 bases; unmatched junction bases: 6. The CDR3 DNA reads TGTGCCAGCAGCTCTAGCGGGGGGCGGGAAGATACGCAGTATTTT. This encodes CASSSSGGREDTQYF. Drawing the rest from reference TRBV9 and TRBJ2-3, the complete variable domain is DSGVTQTPKHLITATGQRVTLRCSPRSGDLSVYWYQQSLDQGLQFLIQYYNGEERAKGNILERFSAQQFPDLHSELNLSSLELGDSALYFCASSSSGGREDTQYFGPGTRLTVL.

This clone has a handful of counts. The chain couples TRBV5-1 to TRBJ1-1; a possible D gene is TRBD1 (5 bases). Trimming removed 4 bases at V and 2 bases at J, with 21 bases between. Germline V lookup: CDR1 SGHRS, CDR2 YFSETQ. The CDR3 is 17 amino acids. CDR3 in amino acids: CASSARGRGPVNTEAFF. The CDR3 DNA is TGCGCCAGCAGCGCACGGGGCCGTGGGCCCGTCAACACTGAAGCTTTCTTT.

The chain links TRBV6-1 to TRBJ2-5; maybe TRBD2 (5 bases). Looked up from germline, CDR1 is MNHNS and CDR2 is SASEGT. Deletions cut 5 bases from V and 5 bases from J, with 12 bases between. There are 13 residues in the CDR3. The CDR3 loop reads CASSYSGIETQYF. DNA for the CDR3: TGTGCCAGCAGTTATTCGGGGATCGAGACCCAGTACTTC.

The rearrangement uses TRBV29-1 and TRBJ2-7; no reliable D call. The germline CDR1 and CDR2 sequences are SQVTM and ANQGSEA. V lost 2 bases, J lost 5 bases, and 7 bases lay in between. There are 11 residues in the CDR3. DNA for the CDR3: TGCAGCGTTGAACTTTGGGACGAGCAGTACTTC. Residues: CSVELWDEQYF.

The CDR3 coding sequence is TGTGCCAGCAGCCTTCAGACAGGGCGTTCACCCCTCCACTTT. This codes for CASSLQTGRSPLHF. The chain recombines TRBV11-1 with TRBJ1-6, with TRBD1 identical over 7 bases. J gave up 9 bases and V 5 bases, and 7 bases lay outside the gene matches. Germline V CDR1 and CDR2: SGHAT, FQDESV (reference sequence). The CDR3 totals 14 residues.